Listed here are 32 T cell receptor beta chains from one sample, sequenced in a study of cytomegalovirus exposure and HLA in healthy donors. Vbeta (60) and Jbeta (13) primers were used in the PCR. TCRdb keeps only in-frame clones here, not all; method: immunoSEQ multiplex PCR. The sample includes roughly 120,000 clones, roughly 70% of them seen just once. Material for sequencing was PBMCs. Receptors originate from a man aged 25-40 years in good health and CMV-seropositive.

This chain links TRBV19 with TRBJ2-1, with 7 bases fitting TRBD2. Germline CDR1 is LNHDA and CDR2 is SQIVND (reference sequence). Trimming removed 4 bases from V and 1 base from J; junction bases left unmatched: 4. The CDR3 sequence is 15 residues long. The CDR3 region has the DNA TGTGCCAGTAGTAGCGGGAGTAGGTCCTACAATGAGCAGTTCTTC. Translating it yields CASSSGSRSYNEQFF.

The V call is TRBV29-1, the J call TRBJ1-1; TRBD1 might be the D (5 bases). The germline V gene encodes CDR1 SQVTM and CDR2 ANQGSEA. Trimming shortened V by 1 base and J by 7 bases, and 16 bases separated the two germline ends. The length of the CDR3 is 14 residues. The DNA of the CDR3 is TGCAGCGTTGAAGGGACGGAACAGGAGTTTGAAGCTTTCTTT. Translating gives CSVEGTEQEFEAFF.

The gene calls are TRBV6-1 and TRBJ2-7; the D gene is possibly TRBD1 (6 bases). CDR1 is MNHNS, CDR2 SASEGT, per germline. There are 15 residues in the CDR3. V dropped 0 bases and J dropped 6 bases, with 15 bases sitting between them. CDR3 sequence reads: CASSEAGRGIGEQYF. The DNA of the CDR3 is TGTGCCAGCAGTGAAGCAGGCAGGGGAATTGGCGAGCAGTACTTC.

The chain is built from TRBV27 and TRBJ2-7, with 7 bases matching TRBD1. V lost 3 bases and J lost 3; bases outside the gene matches: 8. Germline values: CDR1 MNHEY, CDR2 SMNVEV (reference sequence). The CDR3 sequence is 15 residues long. CDR3 sequence: CASSFTGDVVYEQYF. DNA of the CDR3: TGTGCCAGCAGTTTCACAGGGGACGTAGTCTACGAGCAGTACTTC.

This chain joins TRBV6-5 and TRBJ2-1; 11 bases match TRBD2. CDR3 length: 16 residues. J was trimmed by 12 bases and V by 1 base; bases with no gene match: 11. Germline CDR1 is MNHEY and CDR2 is SVGAGI. The CDR3: CASSYLLAGGPARQFF. CDR3 nucleotide sequence: TGTGCCAGCAGTTACTTGTTAGCGGGGGGGCCGGCAAGGCAGTTCTTC.

J is TRBJ1-4 and V is TRBV29-1, with 8 bases aligning to TRBD1. The trim removed 7 bases at V and 7 bases at J, leaving 8 bases unmatched. Germline values: CDR1 SQVTM, CDR2 ANQGSEA. The CDR3 is 13 residues long. The CDR3 bases are TGCAGCGCATCAGACAGGGGCGGTGAAAAACTGTTTTTT. Protein sequence: CSASDRGGEKLFF.

J is TRBJ2-1 and V is TRBV7-2; 8 bases are shared with TRBD2. With V trimmed by 7 bases and J by 6 bases, 11 bases remained unmatched. In germline, CDR1 is SGHTA, CDR2 FQGNSA. The CDR3 covers 15 residues. Written as DNA, the CDR3 is TGTGCCAGCACTGAACCGGGACTAGGGGGCAATGAGCAGTTCTTC. Translating it yields CASTEPGLGGNEQFF.

The chain is built from TRBV27 and TRBJ2-1; TRBD1 agrees at 8 bases. There are 14 residues in the CDR3. V lost 6 bases, J lost 3 bases, and 4 bases stayed unmatched. From germline, CDR1 is MNHEY and CDR2 SMNVEV (reference sequence). The CDR3 DNA follows: TGTGCCAGCAGCCACAGGGGGTACTACAATGAGCAGTTCTTC. Protein sequence: CASSHRGYYNEQFF.

The genes are TRBV7-3 and TRBJ2-2, with 7 bases matching TRBD1. V gave up 3 bases and J gave up 1 base; unmatched junction bases: 8. The CDR3 runs to 17 residues. The germline V gene encodes CDR1 SGHTA and CDR2 FQGTGA. CDR3 coding DNA: TGTGCCAGCAGCTTTAGAGCAGGGACAGAGAACACCGGGGAGCTGTTTTTT. This sequence encodes CASSFRAGTENTGELFF.

The chain is built from TRBV19 and TRBJ2-7, with 7 bases fitting TRBD1. The CDR3 spans 16 residues. Germline V gene lookup returns CDR1 LNHDA and CDR2 SQIVND (reference sequence). V shed 5 bases and J 0 bases; nucleotides not matched to a gene: 10. The CDR3 loop reads CASSLGTATTSYEQYV. The CDR3 region has the DNA TGTGCCAGTAGTCTCGGGACAGCGACCACCTCCTACGAGCAGTACGTC.

Only a few counts were recorded for this clone. The genes are TRBV12-5 and TRBJ1-2; D remains unclear. The CDR3 runs to 13 residues. Germline lookup yields CDR1 LGHNT and CDR2 FRNRAP. Trimming removed 9 bases from V and 4 bases from J, with 15 bases in between. CDR3 sequence (DNA): TGTGCTAGCCCCAGCCGTAGCGTCTATGGCTACACCTTC. It codes for CASPSRSVYGYTF.

In DNA form, the CDR3 reads TGTGCCAGCAGTTTATCTGTAGTGACAAGCAATCAGCCCCAGCATTTT. Protein product: CASSLSVVTSNQPQHF. This sequence joins TRBV28 and TRBJ1-5, with no clear D. CDR1 MDHEN and CDR2 SYDVKM come from the germline V gene. The CDR3 spans 16 residues. The V and J ends lost 1 base and 1 base respectively, with 11 bases between them. The full variable domain, in which reference TRBV28 and TRBJ1-5 provide the parts outside the CDR3, is DVKVTQSSRYLVKRTGEKVFLECVQDMDHENMFWYRQDPGLGLRLIYFSYDVKMKEKGDIPEGYSVSREKKERFSLILESASTNQTSMYLCASSLSVVTSNQPQHFGDGTRLSIL.

This clone was recorded a few times. The chain combines TRBV19 with TRBJ1-5, with D unresolved. This CDR3 spans 15 amino acids. Germline values: CDR1 LNHDA, CDR2 SQIVND (reference sequence). V was clipped by 3 bases and J by 4 bases, with 13 bases between them. CDR3 DNA: TGTGCCAGTAGTATGGATTGGACTCCTAATCAGCCCCAGCATTTT. It codes for CASSMDWTPNQPQHF.

The rearrangement links TRBV29-1 to TRBJ2-7, with 7 bases aligning to TRBD1. The CDR3 totals 12 residues. Germline loops: CDR1 SQVTM, CDR2 ANQGSEA. The V gene end was trimmed by 6 bases and the J gene end by 1 base; junction bases not matched to a gene: 3. CDR3 sequence (DNA): TGCAGCGTAGTGACAGGGTCCTACGAGCAGTACTTC. This sequence encodes CSVVTGSYEQYF.

The CDR3 nucleotides read TGTGCCAGCTCCTCCGGCTACTACGAGCAGTACGTC. Protein sequence: CASSSGYYEQYV. The V and J genes are TRBV28 and TRBJ2-7; D call uncertain. Germline V gives CDR1 MDHEN, CDR2 SYDVKM. V was cut by 8 bases and J by 3 bases, with 11 bases left in between. The CDR3 is 12 amino acids.

The V gene is TRBV27, the J gene TRBJ2-5; 8 nucleotides line up with TRBD1. Germline CDR1 MNHEY, CDR2 SMNVEV (reference sequence). The CDR3 is 15 amino acids. The V gene end was trimmed by 4 bases and the J gene end by 2 bases; junction bases not matched to a gene: 6. CDR3 nucleotides: TGTGCCAGCAGTTCGGACAGGGAGATTCAAGAGACCCAGTACTTC. It is translated as CASSSDREIQETQYF.

The chain couples TRBV5-1 to TRBJ1-4; D remains ambiguous. The germline V and J ends were trimmed by 0 bases and 2 bases, with 11 bases remaining between them. CDR1 is SGHRS, CDR2 YFSETQ, per germline. CDR3 length: 16 amino acids. This CDR3 reads CASSLGRGATNEKLFF. The CDR3 DNA reads TGCGCCAGCAGCTTGGGTAGAGGTGCCACTAATGAAAAACTGTTTTTT.

This clone was seen a handful of times. This chain connects TRBV5-5 to TRBJ2-7; D perhaps matches TRBD1 (6 bases). Germline V lookup: CDR1 SGHKS, CDR2 YYEKEE (reference sequence). Trimming removed 0 bases from V and 2 bases from J, with 12 bases in between. The length of the CDR3 is 15 residues. The DNA for the CDR3 is TGTGCCAGCAGCTTGGGTCAGGGGCCAACCTACGAGCAGTACGTC. Amino acids: CASSLGQGPTYEQYV.

The chain links TRBV29-1 to TRBJ1-4; TRBD1 agrees at 11 bases. CDR1 is SQVTM and CDR2 is ANQGSEA in the germline V gene. The CDR3 has 15 residues. The V and J ends lost 6 bases and 1 base, in that order; junction bases with no gene match: 4. The CDR3 coding sequence is TGCAGCGTGGGACAGGGGGGTCAAACTAATGAAAAACTGTTTTTT. Encoded protein: CSVGQGGQTNEKLFF.

This clone was seen a few times. V usage is TRBV6-5 and J usage is TRBJ2-4; a possible D gene is TRBD2 (5 bases). Germline V gene data show CDR1 as MNHEY and CDR2 as SVGAGI. The CDR3 length is 15 residues. Trimming left V 2 bases short and J 8 bases short, with 16 bases between. CDR3 in amino acids: CASSYNPGGEDIQYF. The DNA of the CDR3 is TGTGCCAGCAGTTACAACCCCGGAGGCGAGGACATTCAGTACTTC.

J is TRBJ1-6 and V is TRBV10-2; the D gene is possibly TRBD1 (5 bases). Per germline, CDR1 WSHSY and CDR2 SAAADI. The CDR3 spans 14 residues. V was cut by 3 bases and J by 7 bases, with 10 bases left in between. The CDR3 DNA reads TGCGCCAGCAGTGACAGGGTTAGGAATTCACCCCTCCACTTT. Its translation is CASSDRVRNSPLHF.

The V call is TRBV5-4, the J call TRBJ2-7; D is perhaps TRBD2 (6 bases). The CDR3 contains 15 residues. The germline V gene has CDR1 SGHNT and CDR2 YYREEE (reference sequence). V lost 4 bases and J 0 bases, leaving 14 bases between the germline ends. The CDR3 sequence is CASSPTGVGSYEQYF. CDR3 nucleotide sequence: TGTGCCAGCAGCCCGACGGGGGTAGGCTCCTACGAGCAGTACTTC.

V gene TRBV12-5 combines with J gene TRBJ1-3, with TRBD1 identical over 8 bases. Germline V gives CDR1 LGHNT, CDR2 FRNRAP. Trimming took 1 base from V and 0 from J; bases not matched to a gene: 5. The CDR3 runs 17 residues. CDR3 residues: CASGLGTGGFSGNTIYF. The CDR3 DNA reads TGTGCTAGTGGTTTGGGAACAGGGGGGTTCTCTGGAAACACCATATATTTT.

This clone was counted a few times. The chain joins TRBV29-1 to TRBJ1-1; D is undetermined. Germline loops: CDR1 SQVTM, CDR2 ANQGSEA. Trimming shortened V by 0 bases and J by 6 bases, and 5 bases separated the two germline ends. The CDR3 spans 11 residues. Here the CDR3 reads CSVEDSAEAFF. Here the CDR3 DNA reads TGCAGCGTTGAAGACAGCGCTGAAGCTTTCTTT. The full variable domain, completed using reference TRBV29-1 and TRBJ1-1, is SAVISQKPSRDICQRGTSLTIQCQVDSQVTMMFWYRQQPGQSLTLIATANQGSEATYESGFVIDKFPISRPNLTFSTLTVSNMSPEDSSIYLCSVEDSAEAFFGQGTRLTVV.

The gene calls are TRBV7-3 and TRBJ1-6, with 8 bases fitting TRBD1. Germline V CDR1 and CDR2: SGHTA, FQGTGA. Losses at the gene ends were 4 bases for V and 7 bases for J; bases not matched to a gene: 6. The CDR3 totals 15 residues. The CDR3 sequence: CASSSGQGQNSPLHF. The CDR3 DNA sequence: TGTGCCAGCAGCTCAGGACAGGGACAGAATTCACCCCTCCACTTT.

This chain connects TRBV19 to TRBJ1-5, with TRBD1 matching 9 bases. The trim removed 9 bases at V and 6 bases at J, leaving 6 bases unmatched. CDR1 LNHDA and CDR2 SQIVND come from the germline V gene (reference sequence). The CDR3 is 13 residues long. CDR3 sequence: CASSGDRAQPQHF. CDR3 nucleotide sequence: TGTGCCAGCAGTGGGGACAGGGCTCAGCCCCAGCATTTT.

The chain has TRBV5-1 and TRBJ2-3; 11 nucleotides agree with TRBD2. This CDR3 contains 17 residues. The V gene end was trimmed by 4 bases and the J gene end by 3 bases; junction bases not matched to a gene: 10. Germline CDR1 SGHRS, CDR2 YFSETQ. The CDR3 reads CASSPLSGGAGTDTQYF. DNA of the CDR3: TGCGCCAGCAGCCCCCTTAGCGGGGGGGCCGGTACAGATACGCAGTATTTT.

CDR3 in DNA: TGTGCCAGCAACCAGGGGATTAATTCACCCCTCCACTTT. Translating gives CASNQGINSPLHF. This chain uses TRBV6-1 with TRBJ1-6; maybe TRBD1 (6 bases). Germline CDR1 and CDR2: MNHNS and SASEGT. V shed 7 bases and J shed 6 bases, with 10 bases lying between them. CDR3 size: 13 residues.

The chain uses TRBV9 and TRBJ1-1, with a tentative D call TRBD1 (5 bases). Trimming pared 3 bases from V and 1 base from J, leaving 10 bases between. CDR3 size: 14 residues. The germline CDR1 and CDR2 sequences are SGDLS and YYNGEE. CDR3 coding DNA: TGTGCCAGCAGCGCGTCGACAGCGAACACTGAAGCTTTCTTT. Protein sequence: CASSASTANTEAFF.

The chain uses TRBV18 and TRBJ2-7; D is possibly TRBD1 (6 bases). The V and J ends lost 3 bases and 3 bases respectively, with 15 bases between them. The CDR3 has 15 amino acids. In germline, CDR1 is KGHSH, CDR2 LQKENI. CDR3 bases: TGTGCCAGCTCACCGGGGGCGACTCAACTCTACGAGCAGTACGTC. It yields the protein CASSPGATQLYEQYV.

This chain links TRBV5-5 with TRBJ2-7, with a tentative D call TRBD2 (5 bases). Between the trimmed V and J ends, which lost 2 bases and 3 bases, there was a span of 15 bases. CDR3 length: 15 residues. CDR1 and CDR2 (germline): SGHKS, YYEKEE (reference sequence). CDR3 amino acids: CASSLNQDRGYEQYF. Here the CDR3 DNA reads TGTGCCAGCAGCTTAAACCAGGACCGGGGCTACGAGCAGTACTTC.

This clone was seen once. This chain links TRBV27 with TRBJ1-6; TRBD1 matches 9 bases. Per germline, CDR1 MNHEY and CDR2 SMNVEV (reference sequence). V lost 2 bases and J lost 10; bases outside the gene matches: 12. The CDR3 contains 17 residues. The CDR3 region has the DNA TGTGCCAGCAGTTTAGGAAGAGGGACAGGGAGGCGGTCACCCCTCCACTTT. This sequence encodes CASSLGRGTGRRSPLHF.